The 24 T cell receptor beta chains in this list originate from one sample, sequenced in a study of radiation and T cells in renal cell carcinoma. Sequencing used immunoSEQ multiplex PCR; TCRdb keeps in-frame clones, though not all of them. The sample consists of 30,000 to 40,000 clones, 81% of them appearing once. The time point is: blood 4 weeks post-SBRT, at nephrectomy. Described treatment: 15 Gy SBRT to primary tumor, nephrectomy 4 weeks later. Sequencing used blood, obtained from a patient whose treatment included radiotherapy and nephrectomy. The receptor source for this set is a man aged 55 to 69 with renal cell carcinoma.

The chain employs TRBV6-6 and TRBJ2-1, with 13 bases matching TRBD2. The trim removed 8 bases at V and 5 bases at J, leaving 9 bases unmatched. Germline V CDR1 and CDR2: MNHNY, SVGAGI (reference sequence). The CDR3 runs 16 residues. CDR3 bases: TGTGCCAGCCGTGCTCCCGGGACTAGCGGGAACAATGAGCAGTTCTTC. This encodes CASRAPGTSGNNEQFF.

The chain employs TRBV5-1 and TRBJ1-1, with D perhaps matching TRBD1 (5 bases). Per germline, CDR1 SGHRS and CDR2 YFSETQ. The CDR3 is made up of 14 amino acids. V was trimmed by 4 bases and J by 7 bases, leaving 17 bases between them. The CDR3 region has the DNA TGCGCCAGCAGCCCCGGCAGGGCGGGGGGTGAAGCTTTCTTT. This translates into CASSPGRAGGEAFF.

CDR3 protein: CASSLLNYEQYF. The CDR3 bases are TGTGCCAGCAGCTTATTAAACTACGAGCAGTACTTC. The chain joins TRBV7-2 to TRBJ2-7, with D unresolved. The V gene's germline CDR1 is SGHTA and CDR2 FQGNSA. This CDR3 is built from 12 residues. The ends were cut back, 2 bases at V and 3 bases at J, with 5 bases in the middle. Full variable domain (remainder filled in from reference TRBV7-2 and TRBJ2-7): GAGVSQSPSNKVTEKGKDVELRCDPISGHTALYWYRQSLGQGLEFLIYFQGNSAPDKSGLPSDRFSAERTGGSVSTLTIQRTQQEDSAVYLCASSLLNYEQYFGPGTRLTVT.

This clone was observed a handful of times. The CDR3 protein is CASSFQTGRHSPLHF. In DNA, the CDR3 is TGCGCCAGCAGCTTTCAGACAGGGAGGCATTCACCCCTCCACTTT. The rearrangement uses TRBV5-1 and TRBJ1-6, with 7 bases lining up with TRBD1. The CDR3 covers 15 residues. The junction had 7 bases not matched to a gene; V was cut back by 2 bases and J by 8 bases. Germline V lookup: CDR1 SGHRS, CDR2 YFSETQ.

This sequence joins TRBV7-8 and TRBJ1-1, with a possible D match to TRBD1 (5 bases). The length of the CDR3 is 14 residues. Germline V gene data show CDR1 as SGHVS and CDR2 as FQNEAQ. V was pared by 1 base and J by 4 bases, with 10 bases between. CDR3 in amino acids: CASSLGGGSTEAFF. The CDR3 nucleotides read TGTGCCAGCAGCTTAGGGGGCGGGAGCACTGAAGCTTTCTTT.

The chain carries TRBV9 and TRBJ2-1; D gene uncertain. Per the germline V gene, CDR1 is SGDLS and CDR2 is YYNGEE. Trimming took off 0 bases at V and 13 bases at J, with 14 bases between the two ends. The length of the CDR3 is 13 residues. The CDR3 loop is CASSVGTYGTQFF. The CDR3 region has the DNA TGTGCCAGCAGCGTAGGTACGTACGGCACTCAGTTCTTC.

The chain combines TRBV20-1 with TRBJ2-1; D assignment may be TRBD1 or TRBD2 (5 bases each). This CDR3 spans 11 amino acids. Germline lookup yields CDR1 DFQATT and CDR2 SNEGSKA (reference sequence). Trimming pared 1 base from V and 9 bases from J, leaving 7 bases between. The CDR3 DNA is TGCAGTGCTAGAGGAGGGGCTGAGCAGTTCTTC. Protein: CSARGGAEQFF.

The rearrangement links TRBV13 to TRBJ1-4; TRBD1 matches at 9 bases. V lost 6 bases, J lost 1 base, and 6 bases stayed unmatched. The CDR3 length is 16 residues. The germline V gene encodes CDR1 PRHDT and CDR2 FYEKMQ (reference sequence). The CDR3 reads CASSSTGGVTNEKLFF. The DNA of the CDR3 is TGTGCCAGCAGTAGCACAGGGGGCGTAACTAATGAAAAACTGTTTTTT.

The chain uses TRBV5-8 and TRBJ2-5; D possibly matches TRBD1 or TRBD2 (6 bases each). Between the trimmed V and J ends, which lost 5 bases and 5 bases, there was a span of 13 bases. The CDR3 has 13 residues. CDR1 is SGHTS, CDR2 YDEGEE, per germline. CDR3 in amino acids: CASRVAGGETQYF. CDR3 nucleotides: TGTGCCAGCAGGGTAGCCGGGGGCGAGACCCAGTACTTC.

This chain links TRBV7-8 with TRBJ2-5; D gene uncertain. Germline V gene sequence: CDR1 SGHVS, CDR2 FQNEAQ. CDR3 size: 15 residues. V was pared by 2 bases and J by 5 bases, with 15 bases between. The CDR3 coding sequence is TGTGCCAGCAGCTTATCTTACGGGCTCCCCGAGACCCAGTACTTC. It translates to CASSLSYGLPETQYF. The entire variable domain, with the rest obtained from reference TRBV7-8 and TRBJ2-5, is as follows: GAGVSQSPRYKVAKRGQDVALRCDPISGHVSLFWYQQALGQGPEFLTYFQNEAQLDKSGLPSDRFFAERPEGSVSTLKIQRTQQEDSAVYLCASSLSYGLPETQYFGPGTRLLVL.

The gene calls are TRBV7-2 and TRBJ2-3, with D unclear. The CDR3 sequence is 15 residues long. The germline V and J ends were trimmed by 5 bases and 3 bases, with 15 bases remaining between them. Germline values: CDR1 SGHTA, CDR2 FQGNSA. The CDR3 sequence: CASSAIRAITDTQYF. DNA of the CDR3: TGTGCCAGCAGCGCCATTCGGGCTATAACAGATACGCAGTATTTT.

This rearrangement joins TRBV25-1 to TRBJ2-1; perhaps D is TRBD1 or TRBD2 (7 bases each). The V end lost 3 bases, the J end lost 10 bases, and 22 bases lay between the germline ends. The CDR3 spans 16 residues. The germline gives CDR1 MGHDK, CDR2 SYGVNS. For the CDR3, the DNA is TGTGCCAGCAGTGATCCGGGACAGTCCGGGAGGACGGAGCAGTTCTTC. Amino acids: CASSDPGQSGRTEQFF.

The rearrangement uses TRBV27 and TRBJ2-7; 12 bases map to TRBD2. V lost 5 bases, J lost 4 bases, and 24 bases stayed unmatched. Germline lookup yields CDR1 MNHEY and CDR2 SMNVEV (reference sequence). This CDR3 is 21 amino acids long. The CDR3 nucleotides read TGTGCCAGCAGTCCCGGGACAGGCCTTCTAGGACTAGCGGGAAACGTTTACGAGCAGTACTTC. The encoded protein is CASSPGTGLLGLAGNVYEQYF.

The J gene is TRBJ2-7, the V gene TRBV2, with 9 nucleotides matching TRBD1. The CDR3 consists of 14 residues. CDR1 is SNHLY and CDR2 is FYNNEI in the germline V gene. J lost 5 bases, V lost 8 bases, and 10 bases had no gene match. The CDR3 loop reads CASSTKQGANEQYF. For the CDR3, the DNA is TGTGCCAGCTCCACCAAACAGGGGGCGAACGAGCAGTACTTC.

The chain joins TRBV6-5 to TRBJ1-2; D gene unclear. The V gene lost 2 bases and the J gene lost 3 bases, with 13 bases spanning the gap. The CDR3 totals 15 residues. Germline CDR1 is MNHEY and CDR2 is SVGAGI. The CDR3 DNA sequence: TGTGCCAGCAGTTACGATGGGGTCCAGGACTATGGCTACACCTTC. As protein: CASSYDGVQDYGYTF.

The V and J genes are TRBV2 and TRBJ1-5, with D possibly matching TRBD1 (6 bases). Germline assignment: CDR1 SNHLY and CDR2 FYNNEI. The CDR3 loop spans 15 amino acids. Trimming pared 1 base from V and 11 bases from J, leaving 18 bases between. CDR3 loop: CASSEGRGPKGAQHF. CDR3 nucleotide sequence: TGTGCCAGCAGTGAAGGGAGGGGACCCAAGGGGGCCCAGCATTTT.

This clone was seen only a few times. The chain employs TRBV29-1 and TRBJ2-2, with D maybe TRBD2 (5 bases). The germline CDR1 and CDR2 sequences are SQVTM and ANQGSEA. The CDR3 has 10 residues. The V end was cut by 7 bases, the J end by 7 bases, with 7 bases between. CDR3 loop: CSGGDGELFF. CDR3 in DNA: TGCAGCGGGGGAGACGGGGAGCTGTTTTTT.

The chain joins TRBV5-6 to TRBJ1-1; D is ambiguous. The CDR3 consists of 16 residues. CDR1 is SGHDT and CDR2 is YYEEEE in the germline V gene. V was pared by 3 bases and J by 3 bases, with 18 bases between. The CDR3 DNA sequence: TGTGCCAGCAGCTATAGTGGTGCCCGTTCTCACACTGAAGCTTTCTTT. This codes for CASSYSGARSHTEAFF.

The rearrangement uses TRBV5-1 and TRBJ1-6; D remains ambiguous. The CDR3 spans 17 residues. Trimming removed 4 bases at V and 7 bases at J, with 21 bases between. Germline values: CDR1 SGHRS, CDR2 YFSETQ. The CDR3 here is CASSLIGTLGENSPLHF. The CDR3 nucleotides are TGCGCCAGCAGCCTAATAGGAACCCTTGGGGAGAATTCACCCCTCCACTTT.

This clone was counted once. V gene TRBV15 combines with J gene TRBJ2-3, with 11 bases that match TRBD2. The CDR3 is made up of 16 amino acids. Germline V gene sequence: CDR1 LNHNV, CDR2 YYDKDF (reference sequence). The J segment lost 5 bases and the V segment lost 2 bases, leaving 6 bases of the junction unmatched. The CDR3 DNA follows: TGTGCCACCAGCAGAATAGCGGGAGGGCGTAGAGATACGCAGTATTTT. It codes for CATSRIAGGRRDTQYF.

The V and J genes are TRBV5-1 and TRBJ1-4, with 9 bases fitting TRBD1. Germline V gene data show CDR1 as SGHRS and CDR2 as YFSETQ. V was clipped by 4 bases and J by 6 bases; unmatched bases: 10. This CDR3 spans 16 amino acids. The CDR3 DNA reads TGCGCCAGCAGCGCGGACAGGGGTGGGGTTGATGAAAAACTGTTTTTT. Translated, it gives CASSADRGGVDEKLFF.

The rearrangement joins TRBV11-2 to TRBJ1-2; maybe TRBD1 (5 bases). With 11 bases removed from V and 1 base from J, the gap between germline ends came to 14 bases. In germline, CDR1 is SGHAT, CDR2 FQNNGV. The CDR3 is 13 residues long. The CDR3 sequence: CASQIDSNYGYTF. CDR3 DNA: TGTGCCTCCCAGATAGACAGTAACTATGGCTACACCTTC.

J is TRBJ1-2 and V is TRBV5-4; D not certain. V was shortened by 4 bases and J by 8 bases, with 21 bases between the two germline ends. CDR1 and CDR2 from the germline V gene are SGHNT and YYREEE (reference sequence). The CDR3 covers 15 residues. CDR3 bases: TGTGCCAGCAGCCAAGATCAGACGGTTGTCTGGGGCTACACCTTC. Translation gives CASSQDQTVVWGYTF.

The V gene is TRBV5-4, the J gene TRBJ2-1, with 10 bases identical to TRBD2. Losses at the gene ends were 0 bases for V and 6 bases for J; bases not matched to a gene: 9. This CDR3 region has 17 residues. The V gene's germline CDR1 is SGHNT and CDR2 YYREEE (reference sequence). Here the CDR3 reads CASSLAASGSGVNEQFF. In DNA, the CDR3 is TGTGCCAGCAGCTTGGCGGCTAGCGGGAGTGGGGTCAATGAGCAGTTCTTC.